This TCR beta chain was sequenced for a study of T cells in localized non-small cell lung cancer. Atypia-free adjacent lung came from at least 2 cm beyond the tumor margin. Study-wide findings and caveats: With higher T cell density in blood came longer overall survival. When the top 100 tumor clones were examined, a median about 60 of them also appeared in the adjacent lung, which was paired and uninvolved. Exceeding tumor, uninvolved adjacent lung had the highest T cell clonality.

Method: immunoSEQ multiplex PCR; TCRdb's copy keeps in-frame clones and lacks some. The sample holds over a thousand clones, 15% to 20% seen once. The CDR3 is 13 residues long. Germline V gives CDR1 SGDLS, CDR2 YYNGEE. V was shortened by 5 bases and J by 3 bases, with 8 bases between the two germline ends. By share of the sample, this clone is large. Its cognate antigen is unknown. The sample in question was normal lung tissue next to the tumor, obtained before any cancer treatment. The chain joins TRBV9 to TRBJ2-2; D remains ambiguous. The receptor's source is a woman aged 35 to 70 with stage II lung adenocarcinoma. This CDR3 is CASSDIYTGELFF. CDR3 nucleotides: TGTGCCAGCAGTGATATATACACCGGGGAGCTGTTTTTT. The entire variable domain, with the rest obtained from reference TRBV9 and TRBJ2-2, is as follows: DSGVTQTPKHLITATGQRVTLRCSPRSGDLSVYWYQQSLDQGLQFLIQYYNGEERAKGNILERFSAQQFPDLHSELNLSSLELGDSALYFCASSDIYTGELFFGEGSRLTVL.